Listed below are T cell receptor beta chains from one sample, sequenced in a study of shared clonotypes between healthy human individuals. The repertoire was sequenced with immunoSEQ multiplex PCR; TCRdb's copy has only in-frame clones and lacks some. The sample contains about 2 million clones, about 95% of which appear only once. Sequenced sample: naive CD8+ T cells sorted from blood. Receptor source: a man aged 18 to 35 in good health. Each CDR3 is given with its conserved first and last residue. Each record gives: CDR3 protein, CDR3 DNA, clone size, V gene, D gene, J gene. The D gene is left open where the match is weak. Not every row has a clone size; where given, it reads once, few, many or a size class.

cdr3_aa: CASSGGQDNEQFF; cdr3_nt: TGTGCCAGCAGTGGGGGACAGGACAATGAGCAGTTCTTC; clone_size: -; v_call: TRBV11-3; d_call: TRBD1; j_call: TRBJ2-1
cdr3_aa: CASSSRVSNQPQHF; cdr3_nt: TGTGCCAGCAGTTCCCGTGTTAGCAATCAGCCCCAGCATTTT; clone_size: -; v_call: TRBV28; d_call: -; j_call: TRBJ1-5
cdr3_aa: CASSAIPGEIYTF; cdr3_nt: TGTGCCAGTAGCGCCATCCCAGGGGAGATCTACACCTTC; clone_size: -; v_call: TRBV19; d_call: -; j_call: TRBJ1-2
cdr3_aa: CASSYGPGPYEQYF; cdr3_nt: TGTGCCAGCAGTTACGGGCCGGGACCCTACGAGCAGTACTTC; clone_size: few; v_call: TRBV6-5; d_call: -; j_call: TRBJ2-7
cdr3_aa: CASSLRGPLGADTQYF; cdr3_nt: TGTGCCAGCAGTTTAAGGGGACCTTTAGGGGCAGATACGCAGTATTTT; clone_size: -; v_call: TRBV27; d_call: -; j_call: TRBJ2-3
cdr3_aa: CSVEEPGGFYGYTF; cdr3_nt: TGCAGCGTTGAAGAACCCGGGGGCTTCTATGGCTACACCTTC; clone_size: -; v_call: TRBV29-1; d_call: -; j_call: TRBJ1-2
cdr3_aa: CASSLLPGEIYEQYF; cdr3_nt: TGTGCCAGCAGTTTATTGCCAGGGGAAATCTACGAGCAGTACTTC; clone_size: -; v_call: TRBV28; d_call: -; j_call: TRBJ2-7
cdr3_aa: CASSLVGGLYNEQFF; cdr3_nt: TGTGCCAGCAGCTTAGTGGGAGGGTTATACAATGAGCAGTTCTTC; clone_size: -; v_call: TRBV7-9; d_call: TRBD2; j_call: TRBJ2-1
cdr3_aa: CASSLLTGGMDEQYF; cdr3_nt: TGTGCCAGCAGTTTGCTTACAGGGGGGATGGACGAGCAGTACTTC; clone_size: -; v_call: TRBV27; d_call: TRBD1; j_call: TRBJ2-7
cdr3_aa: CASRVPSGGPSTDTQYF; cdr3_nt: TGTGCCAGCAGAGTTCCTAGCGGGGGCCCGAGCACAGATACGCAGTATTTT; clone_size: -; v_call: TRBV2; d_call: TRBD2; j_call: TRBJ2-3